Each of the 2 T cell receptor beta chains below was sequenced from the same sample in a study of T cells in Graves' hyperthyroidism and ophthalmopathy. RNA transcripts provided the source from which TCR beta CDR3 regions were amplified. The HTBI primer set served for first-round RT-PCR of the TCR CDR3. Each CDR3 protein is one row after TCRdb ran MiXCR on the multiplex PCR reads. The data hold around 600,000 distinct CDR3 sequences, with 11% to 15% observed a single time. The material sequenced was blood. Receptors were obtained from a woman in her late teens or twenties with Graves' ophthalmopathy.

This clonotype was seen ten or more times. This chain links TRBV7-9 with TRBJ2-3; 8 bases line up with TRBD2. The V segment lost 5 bases and the J segment 7 bases; nucleotides outside the gene matches: 14. The CDR3 is made up of 16 amino acids. Germline V gene sequence: CDR1 SEHNR, CDR2 FQNEAQ (reference sequence). The CDR3 here is CASSPSGVAGFYTQYF. Here the CDR3 DNA reads TGTGCCAGCAGCCCGTCGGGGGTAGCGGGATTTTATACGCAGTATTTT.

Many counts were recorded for this clonotype. V gene TRBV12-3 or TRBV12-4 combines with J gene TRBJ2-3, with 14 bases matching TRBD2. With 5 bases clipped from V and 0 bases from J, the junction kept 7 bases outside the gene matches. The CDR3 runs 18 residues. The CDR3 DNA sequence: TGTGCCAGCAGTCCGGGGACTAGCGGGAGTGGTAGCACAGATACGCAGTATTTT. Translation: CASSPGTSGSGSTDTQYF.